These T cell receptor beta chains were read from a single sample in a study of blood T cell repertoires in COVID-19. Using immunoSEQ multiplex PCR, the repertoire was profiled, and TCRdb retains in-frame clones only, with some absent. The repertoire consists of 270,000 or so clones, with roughly 90% occurring once and the leading ten covering roughly 5.1%. Sequenced input: peripheral blood. Source of these receptors: a man in his forties with acute or convalescent COVID-19. The CDR3 runs from the conserved cysteine through the conserved F or W. D genes are given only for firm matches.

D,V,CDR3
TRBD1,TRBV5-1,CASSSGGQGWTEAFF
-,TRBV6-5,CASSQGTNSPLHF
TRBD1,TRBV24-1,CATSQGADTQYF
TRBD1,TRBV15,CATSKGTGGQPQHF
-,TRBV7-8,CASSLGPRGLGTEAFF
-,TRBV9,CASSLGVAEFADTQYF
TRBD1,TRBV30,CAWNSPGQFYEQYF
TRBD1,TRBV5-1,CASNRQGSNTEAFF
-,TRBV7-2,CASSLQQIVYGYTF
-,TRBV30,CAWGAPEAPLHF
TRBD2,TRBV9,CASGLAGTDTQYF
-,TRBV27,CASSSSGLNQPQHF
-,TRBV3-1/TRBV3-2,CASSQEKGWREQYF
TRBD1,TRBV7-3,CASSLGVRGPGTSNQPQHF
-,TRBV15,CATSRDAGGRRNQPQHF
-,TRBV7-2,CASSLRLLNSGANVLTF
TRBD2,TRBV11-3,CASSPLLAGGTDTQYF
-,TRBV5-4,CASSLVRGDTDTQYF
TRBD1,TRBV27,CASSAQGRDRVNYGYTF
-,TRBV12-3/TRBV12-4,CASSLSGEQFF